This TCR beta chain was sequenced for a study of blood T cell repertoires in COVID-19. Profiling relied on immunoSEQ multiplex PCR, and the TCRdb table lists in-frame clones only, not all of them. This sample has 180,000 or so clones, with 85% to 90% found just once. This clone occurred a few times. Germline values: CDR1 SGHTA, CDR2 FQGNSA. The CDR3 spans 16 residues. Trimming shortened V by 1 base and J by 0 bases, and 11 bases separated the two germline ends. Sequencing input: peripheral blood. This chain uses TRBV7-2 with TRBJ2-3; no definite D call. The sequence was obtained from a man aged 18 to 29 with acute or convalescent COVID-19. CDR3 amino acids: CASSLGFGPSTDTQYF. The CDR3 DNA is TGTGCCAGCAGCTTAGGTTTTGGGCCGAGCACAGATACGCAGTATTTT.